One sample yielded the 13 T cell receptor beta chains listed below, sequenced in a study of tumor-infiltrating lymphocytes in primary liver carcinoma. cDNA specific to TCR beta was made from 500 ng of total RNA, with a constant-region primer employed for priming. Generation of the TCR beta libraries relied on three nested multiplex PCR rounds using slightly modified ARM-PCR. Amplification in the first two PCR rounds was performed using TRBV1-TRBV30 forward primers and a C-beta reverse primer for 10 cycles each. TCRdb processed the multiplex PCR reads anew with MiXCR; each CDR3 protein has one entry. The sample consists of about 350,000 distinct CDR3 sequences, 65% of them appearing once. Alongside blood RNA obtained from unsorted whole blood, germline DNA was also extracted. Sample: peripheral blood. The receptors shown here come from a man in his forties or fifties with primary liver carcinoma and hepatitis B virus infection.

This clonotype is judged medium-sized (0.01 to 0.1%). The chain has TRBV11-2 and TRBJ1-5, with unresolved D. Germline loops: CDR1 SGHAT, CDR2 FQNNGV. V lost 0 bases and J lost 3, with 12 bases in between. The CDR3 extends over 16 amino acids. This chain's CDR3 is CASSLDQGYDNQPQHF. The CDR3 coding sequence is TGTGCCAGCAGCTTAGATCAAGGGTACGACAATCAGCCCCAGCATTTT.

Turning to this clonotype: An end of the junction does not agree with germline; a read error may underlie this. The rearrangement uses TRBV6-1 and TRBJ2-3; D remains ambiguous. Per the germline V gene, CDR1 is MNHNS and CDR2 is SASEGT. This CDR3 region has 14 residues. The CDR3: CVSSEQRGTDTQYF. As DNA, the CDR3 is TGTGTCAGCAGTGAACAAAGGGGCACAGATACGCAGTATTTT.

Turning to this clonotype: A much larger clone lies a single base off, so this may be a read error. The rearrangement links TRBV6-2 or TRBV6-3 to TRBJ1-1, with D possibly matching TRBD1 (5 bases). Trimming removed 6 bases from V and 5 bases from J, with 22 bases in between. The V gene's germline CDR1 is MNHEY and CDR2 SVGEGT. This CDR3 spans 16 amino acids. CDR3 DNA: TGTGCCAGCAGGCAAGGGGCTCTTATCGAGGGGACTGAAGCTTTCTTT. Its protein is CASRQGALIEGTEAFF.

Turning to this clonotype: This may be a read error: a much more frequent sequence differs by one nucleotide. The chain has TRBV29-1 and TRBJ2-2; D gene uncertain. The germline V gene has CDR1 SQVTM and CDR2 ANQGSEA. This CDR3 is 14 amino acids long. The chain's CDR3 is CNVLSLSATGELFF. The CDR3 coding sequence is TGCAACGTTCTCAGCCTCAGTGCCACCGGGGAGCTGTTTTTT.

This clonotype was found many times. The V gene is TRBV12-3 or TRBV12-4, the J gene TRBJ1-2; D uncertain. The CDR3 totals 15 residues. Trimming took 1 base from V and 6 from J, leaving 15 bases between them. For the CDR3, the DNA is TGTGCCAGCAGTTTAGAAGCCAACCGGTGGGATGGCTACACCTTC. Amino acids: CASSLEANRWDGYTF.

The genes are TRBV9 and TRBJ2-6; 12 bases are a match to TRBD2. Germline V gene sequence: CDR1 SGDLS, CDR2 YYNGEE. V was pared by 4 bases and J by 5 bases, with 10 bases of the junction left unmatched. The CDR3 is 18 residues long. CDR3 in amino acids: CASSFLGLAGSWANVLTF. CDR3 nucleotide sequence: TGTGCCAGCAGCTTCCTGGGACTAGCGGGTTCTTGGGCCAACGTCCTGACTTTC.

The V gene is TRBV6-6, the J gene TRBJ2-7; D is unclear. The CDR3 totals 14 residues. Germline V gene sequence: CDR1 MNHNY, CDR2 SVGAGI (reference sequence). The CDR3 DNA sequence: TGTTTCAGCAGTTACTCGACGCTGGTCCACGAGCAGTACTTC. Protein product: CFSSYSTLVHEQYF.

This clonotype was seen at least ten times. The CDR3 DNA reads TGTGCCAGCAGCCTGGACAGCTTTGGGGCCAACGTCCTGACTTTC. As protein: CASSLDSFGANVLTF. The chain uses TRBV11-2 and TRBJ2-6, with D possibly being TRBD1 (6 bases). Germline V gives CDR1 SGHAT, CDR2 FQNNGV. V was clipped by 5 bases and J by 3 bases, with 11 bases between them. This CDR3 has 15 residues.

With regard to this clonotype: A read error is possible here, since a much larger clone lies one base away. The rearrangement links TRBV6-1 to TRBJ2-6, with D maybe TRBD2 (6 bases). Per germline, CDR1 MNHNS and CDR2 SASEGT. The CDR3 extends over 14 amino acids. V shed 4 bases and J shed 9 bases, with 13 bases lying between them. Here the CDR3 reads CASSAVWRDNVLTF. CDR3 nucleotides: TGTGCCAGCAGTGCGGTCTGGCGGGACAACGTCCTGACTTTC.

In this sample, this clonotype turned up a few times. The J gene is TRBJ2-5, the V gene TRBV4-1; D remains ambiguous. CDR1 and CDR2 (germline): MGHRA, YSYEKL. This CDR3 has 15 amino acids. V was trimmed by 4 bases and J by 2 bases, leaving 14 bases between them. CDR3 sequence reads: CASSLSDVVQETQYF. CDR3 in DNA: TGCGCCAGCAGCCTTTCGGACGTCGTTCAAGAGACCCAGTACTTC.

For this clonotype: The junction shows a germline mismatch at one end, possibly a read error. The rearrangement links TRBV6-6 to TRBJ2-4; 8 bases match TRBD1. Germline CDR1 reads MNHNY; CDR2 reads SVGAGI (reference sequence). This CDR3 has 17 amino acids. CDR3 loop: CDSSPSDRGLARNIQYF. CDR3 nucleotides: TGTGACAGCAGTCCTTCTGACAGGGGATTAGCCAGAAACATTCAGTACTTC.

This clonotype was counted ten times or more. The chain combines TRBV12-3 or TRBV12-4 with TRBJ1-1; D unresolved. The CDR3 has 13 residues. V gave up 3 bases and J gave up 5 bases, with 10 bases separating them. The CDR3 region is CASSLRAGTEAFF. In DNA, the CDR3 is TGTGCCAGCAGTTTGCGGGCTGGAACTGAAGCTTTCTTT.

Points on this clonotype: One junction end does not reproduce the germline sequence, and a read error may be involved. The rearrangement uses TRBV18 and TRBJ2-1; TRBD2 matches at 9 bases. The CDR3 has 14 amino acids. Germline V gene lookup returns CDR1 KGHSH and CDR2 LQKENI. The CDR3 here is CASSGTSSYNGQFF. CDR3 DNA: TGTGCCAGCTCAGGGACTAGCTCCTACAATGGGCAGTTCTTC.